The clone carrying this T cell receptor (beta chain) has more than one count but fewer than ten. V lost 6 bases and J 1 base, leaving 16 bases between the germline ends. The germline CDR1 and CDR2 sequences are SGHTA and FQGNSA. This CDR3 comprises 16 residues. Caucasian individuals from Russia who were healthy and aged roughly 6 to 95 acted as donors. Primers used in a second PCR of about 7 to 12 cycles were a sample-barcoded 5' primer and a J-beta primer mix. TCRdb re-called the 5' RACE reads through MiXCR, storing one row per CDR3 protein. The sample contains 980,000 or so distinct CDR3 sequences, about 44% of which appear only once. The data stem from a study of blood T cells in healthy people across ages.

Input material: blood. This TCR came from a man aged 25-45 years in good health. The chain joins TRBV7-2 to TRBJ2-1; D is possibly TRBD2 (6 bases). The CDR3 region is CASRGGAETSYNEQFF. In DNA, the CDR3 is TGTGCCAGCAGGGGAGGCGCGGAGACTTCCTACAATGAGCAGTTCTTC.